The source of this T cell receptor (beta chain) is a study of cytomegalovirus exposure and HLA in healthy donors. The PCR was carried out with 60 Vbeta primers and 13 Jbeta primers. Sequencing used immunoSEQ multiplex PCR; TCRdb keeps in-frame clones, though not all of them. Counted here are about 200,000 clones, approximately 80% occurring once; the ten biggest clones make up 1.7%. In germline, CDR1 is LNHDA, CDR2 SQIVND (reference sequence). Trimming took 11 bases from V and 3 from J; bases not matched to a gene: 1. The CDR3 loop spans 11 amino acids. The TCR sequence derives from a woman aged 18-29 years in good health and CMV-seronegative. The chain couples TRBV19 to TRBJ2-3; TRBD2 matches 8 bases. Sequencing was carried out using PBMCs. This CDR3 reads CASGGTDTQYF. CDR3 DNA sequence: TGTGCCTCGGGGGGGACAGATACGCAGTATTTT.